A selection of T cell receptor beta chains follows, all from one sample in a study of blood T cell repertoires in COVID-19. Assay: immunoSEQ multiplex PCR; the TCRdb copy retains only in-frame clones and omits some. The table lists more than 300,000 clones, more than 70% of them singletons, with about 10% in the top ten. Sequences were obtained from peripheral blood. All receptors derive from a woman under 40 with COVID-19, enrolled during active disease. CDR3s include the opening cysteine and the closing phenylalanine or tryptophan. Each record gives: D gene, J gene, V gene, clone size, CDR3 protein, CDR3 DNA. The D gene is left open where the match is weak. The size field is filled for only some rows; it gives once, few, many or a size class.

TRBD1 | TRBJ1-1 | TRBV2 | . | CASREGAGTEAFF | TGTGCCAGCAGGGAGGGGGCGGGCACTGAAGCTTTCTTT
TRBD1 | TRBJ2-2 | TRBV6-5 | . | CASSYSDRHTGELFF | TGTGCCAGCAGTTACTCGGACAGGCACACCGGGGAGCTGTTTTTT
TRBD2 | TRBJ2-7 | TRBV27 | . | CASSFRSGSYEQYF | TGTGCCAGCAGTTTTAGGAGCGGGAGCTACGAGCAGTACTTC
. | TRBJ2-3 | TRBV7-3 | . | CASSLRLEDTQYF | TGTGCCAGCAGCTTACGACTAGAGGATACGCAGTATTTT
. | TRBJ1-3 | TRBV19 | . | CASAWGPGNTIYF | TGTGCCAGCGCCTGGGGGCCCGGAAACACCATATATTTT
TRBD1 | TRBJ2-3 | TRBV5-1 | . | CASSVGTASTDTQYF | TGCGCCAGCAGCGTCGGGACAGCTAGCACAGATACGCAGTATTTT
. | TRBJ1-5 | TRBV7-2 | . | CASSPLNQPQHF | TGTGCCAGCAGCCCTCTAAATCAGCCCCAGCATTTT
. | TRBJ2-5 | TRBV3-1/TRBV3-2 | . | CASSLQGGQTQYF | TGTGCCAGCAGCCTCCAGGGCGGCCAGACCCAGTACTTC
. | TRBJ2-2 | TRBV28 | . | CASSLWSQGTGELFF | TGTGCCAGCAGTTTATGGAGTCAGGGGACCGGGGAGCTGTTTTTT
. | TRBJ2-7 | TRBV7-2 | . | CASSGDYEQYF | TGTGCCAGCAGCGGAGACTACGAGCAGTACTTC
. | TRBJ2-7 | TRBV27 | . | CASRQVGLFSEQYF | TGTGCCAGCCGCCAGGTTGGACTATTCTCCGAGCAGTACTTC
. | TRBJ2-5 | TRBV19 | . | CASRQEGPLETQYF | TGTGCCAGTAGGCAGGAGGGGCCGCTGGAGACCCAGTACTTC
. | TRBJ2-3 | TRBV11-2 | few | CASSLRRSPTDTQYF | TGTGCCAGCAGCTTACGGCGGTCCCCAACAGATACGCAGTATTTT
TRBD2 | TRBJ2-3 | TRBV6-6 | few | CASGGGGPGTQYF | TGTGCCAGCGGGGGGGGAGGGCCAGGGACGCAGTATTTT
. | TRBJ1-5 | TRBV7-8 | . | CASSLGGEVGQPQHF | TGTGCCAGCAGCTTAGGTGGTGAGGTCGGTCAGCCCCAGCATTTT